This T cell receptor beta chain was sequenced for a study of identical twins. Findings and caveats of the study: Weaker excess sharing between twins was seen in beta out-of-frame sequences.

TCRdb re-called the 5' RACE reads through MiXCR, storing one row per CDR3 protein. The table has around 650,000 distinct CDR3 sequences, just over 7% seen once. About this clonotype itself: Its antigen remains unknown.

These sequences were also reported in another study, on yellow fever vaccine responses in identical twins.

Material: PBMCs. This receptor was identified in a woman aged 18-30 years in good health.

The CDR3 nucleotides are TGTGCCAGCAGTACATCGGGGAGAGTCAAGCAGTTCTTC. Amino acid sequence: CASSTSGRVKQFF. The chain recombines TRBV28 with TRBJ2-1, with a possible D match to TRBD2 (5 bases). CDR3 size: 13 residues. Germline CDR1 and CDR2: MDHEN and SYDVKM. Trimming left V 5 bases short and J 11 bases short, with 16 bases between. Full variable domain (rest looked up from reference TRBV28 and TRBJ2-1): DVKVTQSSRYLVKRTGEKVFLECVQDMDHENMFWYRQDPGLGLRLIYFSYDVKMKEKGDIPEGYSVSREKKERFSLILESASTNQTSMYLCASSTSGRVKQFFGPGTRLTVL.